The 17 T cell receptor beta chains presented below share a single source sample, sequenced in a study of PD-1 blockade in classical Hodgkin lymphoma. The assay was immunoSEQ multiplex PCR, and TCRdb's table has in-frame clones only and misses some. The data show approximately 70,000 clones, over 90% seen once. Noted time point: newly diagnosed, previously untreated cHL patient sample. Specimen: peripheral blood mononuclear cells (PBMCs). These receptors all stem from a human donor with classical Hodgkin lymphoma.

This chain uses TRBV5-1 with TRBJ2-7, with unresolved D. The CDR3 sequence is 12 residues long. The V end lost 5 bases, the J end lost 1 base, and 7 bases lay between the germline ends. CDR1 is SGHRS and CDR2 is YFSETQ in the germline V gene. The CDR3 DNA sequence: TGCGCCAGCAGTGACAAGTCCTACGAGCAGTACTTC. Its translation: CASSDKSYEQYF.

This clone was seen only once. The chain has TRBV7-9 and TRBJ2-7; 8 bases align to TRBD2. V was clipped by 2 bases and J by 2 bases; unmatched bases: 2. Per germline, CDR1 SEHNR and CDR2 FQNEAQ (reference sequence). The CDR3 runs to 14 residues. Here the CDR3 reads CASSLLAGPYEQYF. DNA for the CDR3: TGTGCCAGCAGCTTACTAGCGGGTCCCTACGAGCAGTACTTC.

The chain joins TRBV6-5 to TRBJ2-5; 9 bases match TRBD1. Losses at the gene ends were 2 bases for V and 1 base for J; bases not matched to a gene: 5. CDR1 and CDR2 (germline): MNHEY, SVGAGI. This CDR3 has 16 residues. This CDR3 is CASSYTTTGGQETQYF. The DNA of the CDR3 is TGTGCCAGCAGTTACACAACGACAGGGGGCCAAGAGACCCAGTACTTC.

The rearrangement uses TRBV7-9 and TRBJ1-5, with D tentatively TRBD1 (5 bases). This CDR3 contains 16 residues. V shed 4 bases and J shed 4 bases, with 17 bases lying between them. Germline lookup yields CDR1 SEHNR and CDR2 FQNEAQ (reference sequence). The CDR3, as DNA: TGTGCCAGCAGCTCCACGATCGGGACGGAGAATCAGCCCCAGCATTTT. It yields the protein CASSSTIGTENQPQHF.

The chain links TRBV19 to TRBJ1-2; 7 bases match TRBD1. This CDR3 region has 15 residues. Trimming removed 7 bases from V and 4 bases from J; junction bases left unmatched: 12. Per germline, CDR1 LNHDA and CDR2 SQIVND (reference sequence). The CDR3 DNA reads as TGTGCCAGTACCATTTTACAGGGGCACGGCTATGGCTACACCTTC. It translates to CASTILQGHGYGYTF.

The V call is TRBV28, the J call TRBJ2-2; D is ambiguous. Germline assignment: CDR1 MDHEN and CDR2 SYDVKM. V lost 1 base and J lost 2, with 11 bases in between. The CDR3 totals 16 residues. The DNA for the CDR3 is TGTGCCAGCAGTTTATATGGGTTGTCTAACACCGGGGAGCTGTTTTTT. Translating gives CASSLYGLSNTGELFF.

V usage is TRBV9 and J usage is TRBJ1-3, with D possibly matching TRBD1 (5 bases). Germline CDR1 reads SGDLS; CDR2 reads YYNGEE. This CDR3 is built from 16 residues. With 4 bases removed from V and 0 bases from J, the gap between germline ends came to 14 bases. The CDR3, as DNA: TGTGCCAGCAGCACAACAGGTCCGCTCTCTGGAAACACCATATATTTT. It codes for CASSTTGPLSGNTIYF.

The chain joins TRBV10-3 to TRBJ2-1; 12 bases align to TRBD2. CDR3 length equals 16 residues. With 8 bases clipped from V and 5 bases from J, the junction kept 10 bases outside the gene matches. CDR1 and CDR2 from the germline V gene are ENHRY and SYGVKD. Written as DNA, the CDR3 is TGTGCCATCGGTTCACTAGCGGGAGGTGTAGACAATGAGCAGTTCTTC. Its translation: CAIGSLAGGVDNEQFF.

This clone was observed a single time. V usage is TRBV12-5 and J usage is TRBJ2-3, with a tentative D call TRBD1 (5 bases). Per germline, CDR1 LGHNT and CDR2 FRNRAP. The CDR3 covers 18 residues. V lost 1 base, J lost 0 bases, and 17 bases lay in between. In DNA, the CDR3 is TGTGCTAGTGGTTTGGCCTACTTAGGAAGGGGTAGCACAGATACGCAGTATTTT. Encoded protein: CASGLAYLGRGSTDTQYF.

The V and J genes are TRBV6-1 and TRBJ2-7; weak D call: TRBD2 (5 bases). Germline-derived CDR1 and CDR2 are MNHNS and SASEGT. Trimming removed 2 bases from V and 3 bases from J, with 14 bases in between. CDR3 length: 15 amino acids. The CDR3 sequence is CASSESRVGVYEQYF. Here the CDR3 DNA reads TGTGCCAGCAGTGAATCTCGGGTCGGGGTCTACGAGCAGTACTTC.

This clone was observed a single time. V and J are TRBV28 and TRBJ1-5; tentatively, D is TRBD1 (6 bases). Trimming took 7 bases from V and 4 from J, leaving 26 bases between them. The CDR3 is made up of 18 amino acids. Germline V CDR1 and CDR2: MDHEN, SYDVKM. Here the CDR3 reads CASIGFGGSVQDNQPQHF. In nucleotides, the CDR3 is TGTGCCAGCATCGGTTTTGGGGGCTCGGTGCAGGATAATCAGCCCCAGCATTTT.

The J gene is TRBJ1-2, the V gene TRBV10-1, with 10 bases matching TRBD1. Germline V gene lookup returns CDR1 WNHNN and CDR2 SYGVQD (reference sequence). This CDR3 comprises 15 residues. V trimming: 2 bases; J trimming: 3 bases; junction bases outside the gene matches: 3. In DNA form, the CDR3 reads TGCGCCAGCAGTGAGGGGACAGGGGCTTACTATGGCTACACCTTC. This translates into CASSEGTGAYYGYTF.

The sample holds one count of this clone. The chain combines TRBV30 with TRBJ2-7; the match to TRBD1 covers 8 bases. V lost 2 bases, J lost 6 bases, and 6 bases stayed unmatched. The CDR3 contains 13 residues. CDR1 is GTSNPN, CDR2 SVGIG, per germline (reference sequence). The CDR3 nucleotides are TGTGCCTGGAGTAGGGACAGGCGAAGCGAGCAGTACTTC. Translating gives CAWSRDRRSEQYF. Full variable domain (remainder filled in from reference TRBV30 and TRBJ2-7): SQTIHQWPATLVQPVGSPLSLECTVEGTSNPNLYWYRQAAGRGLQLLFYSVGIGQISSEVPQNLSASRPQDRQFILSSKKLLLSDSGFYLCAWSRDRRSEQYFGPGTRLTVT.

The count of this clone is one. V usage is TRBV11-1 and J usage is TRBJ1-2; tentative D call: TRBD1 (5 bases). V lost 4 bases, J lost 6 bases, and 12 bases lay in between. CDR3 length: 13 residues. Germline V gene lookup returns CDR1 SGHAT and CDR2 FQDESV (reference sequence). In DNA, the CDR3 is TGTGCCAGCAGCTCCTGGGGGGTGCATGGCTACACCTTC. This translates into CASSSWGVHGYTF.

The chain recombines TRBV6-5 with TRBJ2-1, with unresolved D. The germline V and J ends were trimmed by 8 bases and 0 bases, with 8 bases remaining between them. The germline gives CDR1 MNHEY, CDR2 SVGAGI. CDR3 length: 13 amino acids. The CDR3 region is CASRGSSYNEQFF. DNA for the CDR3: TGTGCCAGCCGCGGTAGCTCCTACAATGAGCAGTTCTTC.

This chain links TRBV5-6 with TRBJ2-1, with D possibly TRBD1 on 6 matching bases. The germline V gene has CDR1 SGHDT and CDR2 YYEEEE. The CDR3 covers 14 residues. Trimming removed 4 bases from V and 4 bases from J, with 12 bases in between. The CDR3 here is CASSDTGTYNEQFF. Here the CDR3 DNA reads TGTGCCAGCAGCGATACAGGGACGTACAATGAGCAGTTCTTC.

The V call is TRBV28, the J call TRBJ2-1; 9 bases fit TRBD2. Germline lookup yields CDR1 MDHEN and CDR2 SYDVKM. CDR3 length equals 16 residues. The V gene end was trimmed by 5 bases and the J gene end by 6 bases; junction bases not matched to a gene: 11. The CDR3 bases are TGTGCCAGCAGTCGGCCCCCGGGACTAGCAATCAATGAGCAGTTCTTC. This codes for CASSRPPGLAINEQFF.